This T cell receptor (beta chain) appears in the sequencing data of a study of cytomegalovirus exposure and HLA in healthy donors (dated by TCRdb to about 2017). Regarding the research as a whole: According to an earlier analysis of 587 of the donors, about 179 million T cells yielded 95 million to 140 million unique TCR beta sequences and 250 to 350 Gb of sequence data. An early release that covered around 590 HLA-typed donors contained approximately 320 gigabases of sequencing data and around 85 million unique TCR sequences. Among the roughly 400 genotyped donors, approximately 76% belonged to the genetic ancestry cluster associated with self-reported Caucasian donors. The study aimed to test whether signatures of past pathogen exposure could be identified by cataloging public T cell receptors. Using immunosequencing, the study profiled T cell repertoires from about 610 subjects and related those repertoires to cytomegalovirus serostatus. Along with the roughly 610-subject first cohort, a separate validation cohort of some 130 different subjects was used. The study combined high-throughput TCR immunosequencing, statistical association of individual TCRs with disease status, and machine learning to predict cytomegalovirus infection status. A later analysis re-analyzed previously published TCR beta repertoires from approximately 670 donors and added high-resolution HLA genotyping to study TCR occurrence patterns. In the later analysis, no new phenotypic data were used to find candidate immune exposures; instead, reliance was placed on TCR beta sequences and their occurrence across donors. In an earlier analysis of 587 of the donors, high-throughput TCR beta sequencing was used to judge whether each TCR beta V gene segment behaved as functional or pseudogenic. Donor age, sex, ethnicity and CMV serostatus were compiled alongside the repertoire data. A later genetic analysis took genome-wide SNP genotypes for about three fifths of the 666 donors and used that subset as a discovery cohort. Every discovery cohort repertoire had been produced on one sequencing platform. HLA typing included class I and class II loci at four-digit resolution. The number of donors typed differed by locus, with 629-630 for A, B, C, DRB1 and DQB1, roughly 520 for DQA1, 600 to 610 for DPA1, and 400 to 490 for DPB1. Four or five DR-DQ haplotypes were treated as single units for association and clustering because of strong linkage in the cohort. Among around 400 genotyped donors of the cohort, an average of around 240,000 unique TCR beta nucleotide sequences were sequenced per donor, roughly 18% of them non-productive.

This clone was observed a single time. Its target antigen remains unknown. No base quality values were provided; no much bigger clone lies one nucleotide off. Study-level results and caveats: Cytomegalovirus status was reported to be diagnosed by the classifier with high specificity and sensitivity in both the original and validation cohorts. In vitro tests confirmed that three of the cytomegalovirus-associated TCR beta chains recognize cytomegalovirus antigens. Linkage disequilibrium might explain the correlated functional status among segregating V segments, but an unknown experimental factor could not be excluded. This cohort had only TCR beta chains sequenced, and the lack of alpha or paired-chain data limited which features could be detected. In a later analysis, HLA-associated TCR beta chains were found to be more clonally expanded and to have lower generation probabilities than equally common non-associated chains. The study gave a list of around 170 TCR beta chains associated with cytomegalovirus. According to the authors, the approach could potentially be generalized to other disease states and immunological phenotypes. A later analysis associated 15,000 or so TCR beta sequences with specific HLA alleles at a false discovery rate of 0.05. In a later analysis, most CMV-associated TCR beta chains were found to appear HLA-restricted, with HLA associations seemingly driven largely by CMV exposure. An earlier analysis of approximately 530 of the donors showed that most TCR beta V segments appeared in productive rearrangements either about 90% or about 30% of the time, which broadly matched IMGT annotations. In a later genetic analysis, fewer N-insertions in productive TCRs were reported among donors in an Asian-associated ancestry cluster than the roughly 670-donor mean. Because the 87-base-pair reads could not distinguish some IMGT-functional V segments, including TRBV6-2 and TRBV6-3, those segments were excluded. In a later analysis, the rate of TCR association differed among HLA loci, with DRB1 alleles having the most associated TCRs and HLA-C alleles having the fewest. A later analysis reported that several top co-occurrence clusters appeared linked to parvovirus B19, influenza, CMV and Epstein-Barr virus. Because counts were too low, seventeen rarely observed V segments, including chromosome 9 orphons, were excluded from the earlier analysis of fewer than 650 of the donors. In a later genetic analysis, a missense DCLRE1C variant was associated with V-gene and J-gene trimming of TCR beta chains, and the association was replicated in an independent cohort. HLA typing was unavailable for some donors at each locus, so association tests used only the typed subset. Strong co-occurrence of HLA alleles, especially DR and DQ, made assigning TCR associations to individual alleles difficult. A cluster of highly shared sequence variants was judged likely to be a technical artifact of the sequencing pipeline. Presence/absence analyses assumed roughly uniform sequencing depth across donors, an assumption that may not hold. A further reported finding was that TCR beta sequences accurately predicted the HLA-A and HLA-B alleles for most subjects in the first cohort. CMV serostatus was the only immune exposure information available for the cohort. Most TCR sequences were observed very rarely across donors, whereas some public TCRs were present in many individuals.

The receptor library was made with the immunoSEQ multiplex PCR assay. A mixture of 60 forward primers for TCR Vbeta segments and 13 reverse primers for TCR Jbeta segments was used in the multiplex PCR. Amplification of the CDR3 region of rearranged TCR beta genes was performed with a multiplex PCR assay on genomic DNA. The Illumina HiSeq System was used to sequence the amplified TCR beta libraries as 87-base-pair reads. The original methods were these. Across the 670 or so repertoires, a later analysis counted 80 million or so unique TCR beta chains, roughly 11 million of which were shared by at least two donors. To remove PCR and sequencing errors, raw reads were error-corrected and collapsed into unique sequences using a nearest-neighbor algorithm that merged closely related sequences. V, D and J gene segments were assigned by aligning CDR3 sequences to IMGT reference sequences. For a sequence to be retained, a match of at least six nucleotides was required to both a V gene segment and a J gene segment. A rearrangement was called productive if the CDR3 had no stop codons and remained in frame with V and J, and every other rearrangement was called non-productive. CDR3 was defined by IMGT convention, running from the second conserved V-encoded cysteine to the conserved J-encoded phenylalanine. The earlier analysis of about 570 of the donors excluded any sequence lacking an unambiguous match to a single V gene segment. An earlier analysis of almost 600 of the donors classified V segments as functional when productive rearrangements were above 56.7% and as segregating when the standard deviation between donors was above 5%. A statistical classification framework was built to diagnose cytomegalovirus status from the catalog of TCR beta chain sequences. In a later analysis, V and J genes were assigned by comparing TCR nucleotide sequences against IMGT/GENE-DB human TR gene sequences. Using the TCRdist pipeline, a later analysis assigned CDR3 sequences along with most-parsimonious VDJ recombination scenarios. In a later analysis, every TCR beta chain was defined by the combination of its CDR3 amino acid sequence and its V-gene family, and reads without a unique V-gene family were dropped. In a later analysis, 500 to 650 highly shared, low-generation-probability nucleotide sequences were removed to address suspected cross-contamination and a sequencing artifact. For each public chain, a later analysis derived a clonal expansion index from normalized ranks of inferred template counts within each repertoire. A later analysis computed generation probabilities with a VDJ recombination model fitted to out-of-frame rearrangements, and checked the results against IGoR. In a later analysis, hypergeometric tests were used to score TCR-TCR, TCR-HLA and TCR-CMV co-occurrence, with a repertoire-size bias correction applied to TCR pairs. To estimate false discovery rates, a later analysis permuted the HLA or CMV assignments 20 times. In a later analysis, co-occurring TCRs were grouped with DBSCAN, and TCRdist sequence similarity was added when clustering was performed within HLA-allele-positive subsets. Repertoires with fewer than 30,000 or more than 120,000 public chains, plus five repertoires with anomalous nucleotide sharing, were excluded from co-occurrence clustering. This is the immuneACCESS table as TCRdb keeps it, with only in-frame sequences that have V and J called. A part of the clones is gone; compared with another copy, unresolved V genes explain less than half, and the rest is unexplained. That table gives V, J and clone size, and the DNA gave D and trimming. This sample has under 200,000 clones in its table, and more than 75% of those were observed once. The top ten hold less than 15% of the sample.

The cohort consisted of hundreds of healthy bone marrow donors. At the time of sampling, every cohort member was nominally healthy, though immune exposures that went unrecorded were likely present. The donor was CMV seropositive and belonged to the group of about 290 seropositive cohort members. Each donor provided a peripheral blood sample, and peripheral blood mononuclear cells were used for TCR beta sequencing. Genomic DNA extraction from the blood cell samples was performed with the Qiagen DNeasy Blood Extraction Kit. From the cysteine up to the phenylalanine, the CDR3 has a length of 21 residues. CDR3 DNA is the only sequence kept; it has 63 bases, read in frame from the first base. As encoded in the germline V gene, CDR1 is MDHEN while CDR2 is SYDVKM. Ends trimmed: V by 1 base, J by 0 bases; bases unmatched to a gene: 15.

The receptor chain draws on TRBV28 and TRBJ2-2, with TRBD1 matching 9 junction bases. The clonotype comes from a woman in her twenties or thirties in good health and CMV-seropositive. Sample: PBMCs. The DNA reads as follows: TGTGCCAGCAGTTTATTCTTACAGACCGGGACAGGGAGGCCGAACACCGGGGAGCTGTTTTTT. Its protein is CASSLFLQTGTGRPNTGELFF.